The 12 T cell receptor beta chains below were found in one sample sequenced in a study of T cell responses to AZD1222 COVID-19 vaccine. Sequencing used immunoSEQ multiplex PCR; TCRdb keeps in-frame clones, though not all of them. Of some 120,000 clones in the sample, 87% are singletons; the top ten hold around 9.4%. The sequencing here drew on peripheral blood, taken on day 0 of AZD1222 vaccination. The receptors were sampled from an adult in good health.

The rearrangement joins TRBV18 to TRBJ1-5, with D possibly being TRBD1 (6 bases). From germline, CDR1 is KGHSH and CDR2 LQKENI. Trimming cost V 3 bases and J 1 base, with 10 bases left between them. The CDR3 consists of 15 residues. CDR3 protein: CASSPQGQSNQPQHF. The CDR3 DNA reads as TGTGCCAGCTCACCGCAGGGGCAAAGCAATCAGCCCCAGCATTTT.

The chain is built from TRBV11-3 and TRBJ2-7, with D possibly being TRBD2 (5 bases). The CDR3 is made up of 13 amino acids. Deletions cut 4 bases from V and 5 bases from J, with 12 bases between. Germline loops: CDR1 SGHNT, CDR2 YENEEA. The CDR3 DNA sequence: TGTGCCAGCAGCTCCACTAGTTTACACGAGCAGTACTTC. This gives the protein CASSSTSLHEQYF.

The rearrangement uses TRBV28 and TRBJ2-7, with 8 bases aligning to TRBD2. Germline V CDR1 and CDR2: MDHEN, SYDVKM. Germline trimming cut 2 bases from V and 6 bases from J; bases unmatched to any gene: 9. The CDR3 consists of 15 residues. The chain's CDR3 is CASSLPGRAVGEQYF. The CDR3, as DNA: TGTGCCAGCAGTTTACCCGGGAGGGCCGTTGGCGAGCAGTACTTC.

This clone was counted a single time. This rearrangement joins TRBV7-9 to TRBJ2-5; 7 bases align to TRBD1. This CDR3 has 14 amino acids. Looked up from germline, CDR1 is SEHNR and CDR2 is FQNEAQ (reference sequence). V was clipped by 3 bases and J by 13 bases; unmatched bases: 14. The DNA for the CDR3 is TGTGCCAGCAGCTTCCCAGGGGGTACTAATGGGATGTACTTC. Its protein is CASSFPGGTNGMYF.

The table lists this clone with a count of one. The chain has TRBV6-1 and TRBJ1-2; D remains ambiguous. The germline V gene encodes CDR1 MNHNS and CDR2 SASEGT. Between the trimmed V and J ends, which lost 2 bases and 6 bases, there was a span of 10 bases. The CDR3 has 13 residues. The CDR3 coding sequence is TGTGCCAGCAGTGAACAGGTCGGGAATGGCTACACCTTC. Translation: CASSEQVGNGYTF.

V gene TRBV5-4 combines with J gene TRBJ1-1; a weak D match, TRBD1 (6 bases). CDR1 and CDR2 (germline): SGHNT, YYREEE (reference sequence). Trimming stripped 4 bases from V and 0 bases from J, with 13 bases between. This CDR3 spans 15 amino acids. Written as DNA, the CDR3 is TGTGCCAGCAGCAGGGGGGCCCTGATGAACACTGAAGCTTTCTTT. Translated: CASSRGALMNTEAFF.

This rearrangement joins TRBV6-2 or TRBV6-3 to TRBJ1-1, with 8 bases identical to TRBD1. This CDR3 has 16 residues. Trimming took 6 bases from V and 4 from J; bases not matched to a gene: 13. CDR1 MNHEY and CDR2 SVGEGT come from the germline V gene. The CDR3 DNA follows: TGTGCCAGCAGCCACCTGGGAAGACAGGGGAGCACTGAAGCTTTCTTT. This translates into CASSHLGRQGSTEAFF.

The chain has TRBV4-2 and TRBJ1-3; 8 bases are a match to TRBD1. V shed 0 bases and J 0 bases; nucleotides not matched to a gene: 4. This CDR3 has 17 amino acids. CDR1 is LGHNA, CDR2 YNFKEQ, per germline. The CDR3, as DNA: TGTGCCAGCAGCCAAGATTCAGGGGGCCGCTCTGGAAACACCATATATTTT. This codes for CASSQDSGGRSGNTIYF.

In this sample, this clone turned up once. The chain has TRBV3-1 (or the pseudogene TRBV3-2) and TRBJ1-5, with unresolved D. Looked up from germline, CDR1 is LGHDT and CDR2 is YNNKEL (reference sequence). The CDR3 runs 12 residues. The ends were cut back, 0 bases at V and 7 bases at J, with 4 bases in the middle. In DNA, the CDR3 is TGTGCCAGCAGCCAAGATCGCCAGCCCCAGCATTTT. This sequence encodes CASSQDRQPQHF.

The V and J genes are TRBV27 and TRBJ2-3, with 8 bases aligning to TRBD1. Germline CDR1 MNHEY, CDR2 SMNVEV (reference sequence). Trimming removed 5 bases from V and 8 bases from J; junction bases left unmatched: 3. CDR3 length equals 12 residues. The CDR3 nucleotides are TGTGCCAGCAGTATACAGGGGGTTACGCAGTATTTT. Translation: CASSIQGVTQYF.

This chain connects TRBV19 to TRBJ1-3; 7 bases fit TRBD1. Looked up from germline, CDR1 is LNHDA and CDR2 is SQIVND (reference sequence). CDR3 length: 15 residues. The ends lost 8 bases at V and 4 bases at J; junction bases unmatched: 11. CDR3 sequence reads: CASSLTTGTGNTIYF. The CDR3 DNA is TGTGCCAGTTCCCTTACGACAGGGACCGGAAACACCATATATTTT.

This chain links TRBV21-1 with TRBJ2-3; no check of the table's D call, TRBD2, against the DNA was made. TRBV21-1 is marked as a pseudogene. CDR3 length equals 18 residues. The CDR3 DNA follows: TGTGCCAGCAGCAAAGCGGGAACTAGCGGGACCTCGGCAGATACGCAGTATTTT. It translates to CASSKAGTSGTSADTQYF.